Listed below are T cell receptor beta chains from one sample, sequenced in a study of shared clonotypes between healthy human individuals. The method was immunoSEQ multiplex PCR; TCRdb's version includes in-frame clones alone and lacks a portion of them. This sample has around 2,000,000 clones, with approximately 94% found just once. Sequenced sample: naive CD8+ T cells sorted from blood. The origin of the receptors is a man aged 18 to 29 in good health. The CDR3 runs from the conserved cysteine through the conserved F or W.

v_gene: TRBV7-9; j_gene: TRBJ2-1; CDR3aa: CASSSTSMGEGSYNEQFF
v_gene: TRBV5-5; j_gene: TRBJ2-7; CDR3aa: CASSFGTGDEQYF
v_gene: TRBV7-9; j_gene: TRBJ2-1; CDR3aa: CASSWVPVREQFF
v_gene: TRBV2; j_gene: TRBJ2-1; CDR3aa: CASSGVHPRPNNEQFF
v_gene: TRBV27; j_gene: TRBJ2-7; CDR3aa: CASSSGSGGSGEQYF
v_gene: TRBV28; j_gene: TRBJ2-7; CDR3aa: CASSIRTSGGQAEQYF
v_gene: TRBV6-5; j_gene: TRBJ2-3; CDR3aa: CASNPSGPRGAQYF
v_gene: TRBV6-6; j_gene: TRBJ2-1; CDR3aa: CASSYNLGGDNEQFF
v_gene: TRBV7-9; j_gene: TRBJ2-1; CDR3aa: CASSPPGTEVDEQFF
v_gene: TRBV27; j_gene: TRBJ1-3; CDR3aa: CASSTGAPGNTIYF
v_gene: TRBV19; j_gene: TRBJ2-7; CDR3aa: CASSIAPSYEQYF
v_gene: TRBV27; j_gene: TRBJ2-1; CDR3aa: CASSLEGFYNEQFF
v_gene: TRBV5-6; j_gene: TRBJ2-1; CDR3aa: CASSLGGGAPGYEQFF
v_gene: TRBV9; j_gene: TRBJ1-3; CDR3aa: CASSYLVGPGNTIYF
v_gene: TRBV4-3; j_gene: TRBJ1-2; CDR3aa: CASSQGSRANYGYTF
v_gene: TRBV13; j_gene: TRBJ1-1; CDR3aa: CASSHGGGGEAFF
v_gene: TRBV6-5; j_gene: TRBJ1-1; CDR3aa: CASRERPHTEAFF
v_gene: TRBV4-3; j_gene: TRBJ2-2; CDR3aa: CASREGIVTGELFF
v_gene: TRBV10-1; j_gene: TRBJ2-7; CDR3aa: CASSGGISYEQYF
v_gene: TRBV6-5; j_gene: TRBJ1-1; CDR3aa: CASTDGVGGAFF
v_gene: TRBV9; j_gene: TRBJ2-3; CDR3aa: CASSVGTSSDTQYF
v_gene: TRBV7-9; j_gene: TRBJ1-1; CDR3aa: CASTPLGNTEAFF
v_gene: TRBV19; j_gene: TRBJ1-2; CDR3aa: CASIGIYGYTF
v_gene: TRBV19; j_gene: TRBJ2-2; CDR3aa: CASRGLAGDTGELFF
v_gene: TRBV11-2; j_gene: TRBJ1-6; CDR3aa: CASSLVLGEGPFSPLHF
v_gene: TRBV6-5; j_gene: TRBJ2-1; CDR3aa: CASSYTGSEQFF
v_gene: TRBV27; j_gene: TRBJ1-6; CDR3aa: CASSFLGPGADLHF
v_gene: TRBV6-1; j_gene: TRBJ2-1; CDR3aa: CASSEAGRRQGYNEQFF
v_gene: TRBV2; j_gene: TRBJ2-5; CDR3aa: CASSEGNPQETQYF
v_gene: TRBV5-8; j_gene: TRBJ2-7; CDR3aa: CASSFPGQLLYEQYF
v_gene: TRBV6-7; j_gene: TRBJ1-1; CDR3aa: CASSFCPGTEAFF
v_gene: TRBV7-9; j_gene: TRBJ1-1; CDR3aa: CASSLVGWGYTNPNTEAFF